These 6 T cell receptor beta chains were all obtained from the same sample, sequenced in a study of CD8+ T cells in alopecia areata. Isolated RNA was reverse transcribed into cDNA used as the sequencing template. Produced via immunoSEQ multiplex PCR; TCRdb's table is partial and in-frame only. The sample has some 99,000 clones, approximately 66% seen once. Treatment specified: oral pan-JAK inhibitor, 5-10 mg twice daily. This specimen consisted of CD8+ T cells sorted from blood, obtained at week 4, from a patient treated with tofacitinib. These receptor sequences come from a human donor with alopecia areata.

J is TRBJ2-7 and V is TRBV7-9; D is ambiguous. V was clipped by 5 bases and J by 3 bases, with 5 bases between them. The CDR3 loop spans 11 amino acids. CDR1 and CDR2 (germline): SEHNR, FQNEAQ (reference sequence). Here the CDR3 DNA reads TGTGCCAGCAGCGTTAACTACGAGCAGTACTTC. The encoded protein is CASSVNYEQYF.

The chain is built from TRBV27 and TRBJ2-5, with 10 positions matching TRBD1. CDR3 length equals 13 residues. From germline, CDR1 is MNHEY and CDR2 SMNVEV (reference sequence). V lost 8 bases, J lost 5 bases, and 5 bases stayed unmatched. CDR3 amino acids: CASGDRGGETQYF. In nucleotides, the CDR3 is TGTGCCAGCGGGGACAGGGGCGGGGAGACCCAGTACTTC.

This clone was seen once. The rearrangement uses TRBV14 and TRBJ1-2; 8 nucleotides line up with TRBD1. The CDR3 consists of 15 residues. The V segment lost 3 bases and the J segment 5 bases; nucleotides outside the gene matches: 8. From germline, CDR1 is SGHDN and CDR2 FVKESK. The chain's CDR3 is CASSQAGQGLYGYTF. In DNA, the CDR3 is TGTGCCAGCAGCCAGGCCGGACAGGGACTATATGGCTACACCTTC.

The chain carries TRBV4-2 and TRBJ2-5; 10 bases fit TRBD2. Germline CDR1 reads LGHNA; CDR2 reads YNFKEQ. With 3 bases clipped from V and 4 bases from J, the junction kept 14 bases outside the gene matches. This CDR3 has 18 residues. The CDR3 coding sequence is TGTGCCAGCAGCCACTGGGAGCTAGCGGGGGCTAATGGAGAGACCCAGTACTTC. It specifies CASSHWELAGANGETQYF.

The chain recombines TRBV5-1 with TRBJ2-7; 9 bases are a match to TRBD1. The V gene end was trimmed by 5 bases and the J gene end by 2 bases; junction bases not matched to a gene: 8. There are 15 residues in the CDR3. Germline V CDR1 and CDR2: SGHRS, YFSETQ. The CDR3 DNA sequence: TGCGCCAGCAGTTACGGACAGGGGCGGACCTACGAGCAGTACTTC. Translated: CASSYGQGRTYEQYF.

The chain joins TRBV9 to TRBJ2-7; 10 bases are a match to TRBD1. CDR3 length: 16 residues. The V gene end was trimmed by 3 bases and the J gene end by 2 bases; junction bases not matched to a gene: 8. Germline V gene data show CDR1 as SGDLS and CDR2 as YYNGEE. CDR3 residues: CASSAPSGQGPYEQYF. DNA of the CDR3: TGTGCCAGCAGCGCCCCATCGGGACAGGGGCCCTACGAGCAGTACTTC. The full variable domain, in which reference TRBV9 and TRBJ2-7 provide the parts outside the CDR3, is DSGVTQTPKHLITATGQRVTLRCSPRSGDLSVYWYQQSLDQGLQFLIQYYNGEERAKGNILERFSAQQFPDLHSELNLSSLELGDSALYFCASSAPSGQGPYEQYFGPGTRLTVT.